This T cell receptor (beta chain) was identified in a study of shared clonotypes between healthy human individuals. As for this clone: What it recognizes is unknown.

Every contributor of samples was a Caucasian grown-up residing in Nashville, Tennessee. The study separated CD4+ cells into CD45RA+ naive and CD45RA-negative memory subsets. Study-wide results and caveats: In general, naive subsets displayed greater estimated richness than memory subsets did.

Data came from immunoSEQ multiplex PCR; TCRdb stores just in-frame clones and leaves some out. This sample has 1,500,000 or so clones, with over 95% found just once. Trimming left V 10 bases short and J 2 bases short, with 14 bases between. Germline V gene sequence: CDR1 MNHEY, CDR2 SVGAGI. The CDR3 totals 13 residues. This receptor was obtained from a man under 40 in good health. This chain joins TRBV6-5 and TRBJ1-2; D unclear. Sequenced: naive CD4+ T cells sorted from blood. Subset denoted: CD45RA+ positively selected. The CDR3 DNA follows: TGTGCCACCCGCGGGCCAGCAAACTATGGCTACACCTTC. Translating it yields CATRGPANYGYTF.